The rows below give T cell receptor beta chains drawn from one sample of a study of cytotoxic CD8 clonotypes in ibrutinib-treated CLL. Method: immunoSEQ multiplex PCR; TCRdb's copy keeps in-frame clones and lacks some. This table has roughly 130,000 clones, approximately 90% appearing once. Source: PBMCs, taken after 12 months of ibrutinib treatment. The receptor source for this set is a human donor with chronic lymphocytic leukemia. The CDR3 runs from the conserved cysteine through the conserved F or W. The D gene is left open where the match is weak. A clone size is listed for some rows: how often the clone was seen (once, few, many), or a class if it is expanded.

V gene	J gene	D gene	clone size	CDR3 protein	CDR3 DNA
TRBV2	TRBJ1-1	-	-	CASKPEPNTEAFF	TGTGCCAGCAAGCCGGAGCCGAACACTGAAGCTTTCTTT
TRBV28	TRBJ2-7	-	-	CASSSQGSVQYF	TGTGCCAGCAGTTCCCAGGGTTCTGTGCAGTACTTC
TRBV19	TRBJ1-3	-	-	CASSIGGPGNTIYF	TGTGCCAGTAGTATCGGGGGTCCTGGAAACACCATATATTTT
TRBV5-1	TRBJ1-2	TRBD1	-	CASSLEVTGSYTF	TGCGCCAGCAGCTTGGAGGTGACAGGGTCTTACACCTTC
TRBV28	TRBJ2-7	-	-	CASSPGRNYEQYF	TGTGCCAGCAGTCCGGGACGAAACTACGAGCAGTACTTC
TRBV6-1	TRBJ1-2	TRBD1	-	CASSEWGTGLVYGYTF	TGTGCCAGCAGTGAATGGGGGACAGGGTTGGTCTATGGCTACACCTTC
TRBV11-3	TRBJ1-2	TRBD1	-	CASSEGQGGNYGYTF	TGTGCCAGCAGCGAGGGACAGGGGGGGAACTATGGCTACACCTTC
TRBV7-3	TRBJ2-5	TRBD2	few	CASSRGLAGDGTQYF	TGTGCCAGCAGTCGGGGACTAGCGGGAGACGGGACCCAGTACTTC
TRBV6-6	TRBJ1-4	-	-	CASIQGSRGEKLFF	TGTGCCAGCATCCAAGGATCTAGGGGTGAAAAACTGTTTTTT
TRBV6-5	TRBJ2-5	-	-	CASTRGAGETQYF	TGTGCCAGCACCCGAGGGGCGGGAGAGACCCAGTACTTC
TRBV28	TRBJ1-1	-	-	CASSPPVLGGIEAFF	TGTGCCAGCAGTCCCCCAGTTTTAGGGGGGATTGAAGCTTTCTTT
TRBV5-8	TRBJ2-1	TRBD2	-	CASSLFRGGPNEQFF	TGTGCCAGCAGCTTATTCCGCGGGGGGCCCAATGAGCAGTTCTTC
TRBV5-6	TRBJ2-5	-	-	CASSWGGGAMTQYF	TGTGCCAGCAGCTGGGGAGGAGGGGCGATGACCCAGTACTTC
TRBV6-6	TRBJ2-5	-	-	CASSWGIGGETQYF	TGTGCCAGCAGTTGGGGAATTGGGGGAGAGACCCAGTACTTC
TRBV28	TRBJ1-5	-	-	CASSQHRVNQPQHF	TGTGCCAGCAGTCAACACAGAGTTAATCAGCCCCAGCATTTT
TRBV5-1	TRBJ2-1	-	-	CASSLVGYGGDEQFF	TGCGCCAGCAGCCTGGTAGGTTACGGGGGCGATGAGCAGTTCTTC
TRBV28	TRBJ1-2	-	-	CASSTQSGYTF	TGTGCCAGCAGTACCCAGTCCGGCTACACCTTC
TRBV19	TRBJ2-7	-	-	CASSGSSSYEQYF	TGTGCCAGTAGTGGGTCTAGCTCCTACGAGCAGTACTTC
TRBV9	TRBJ2-7	TRBD1	-	CASSLGTGSYEQYF	TGTGCCAGCAGCCTAGGGACAGGCTCCTACGAGCAGTACTTC
TRBV10-3	TRBJ1-1	TRBD1	-	CAISDPTGETEAFF	TGTGCCATCAGTGATCCTACAGGGGAAACTGAAGCTTTCTTT
TRBV28	TRBJ2-1	-	-	CACRGRLEYNEQFF	TGTGCCTGCCGGGGAAGACTAGAATACAATGAGCAGTTCTTC
TRBV9	TRBJ2-3	-	-	CASSVPGGDTQYF	TGTGCCAGCAGCGTTCCAGGGGGGGATACGCAGTATTTT
TRBV27	TRBJ2-7	TRBD2	-	CASSPQVAGSYEQYF	TGTGCCAGCAGTCCACAAGTAGCGGGATCCTACGAGCAGTACTTC
TRBV15	TRBJ2-7	-	-	CATSREWDATYEQYF	TGTGCCACCAGCAGAGAGTGGGATGCTACCTACGAGCAGTACTTC
TRBV23-1	TRBJ1-5	-	-	CASSPRGYGSQPQHF	TGCGCCAGCAGTCCGCGGGGGTACGGCAGTCAGCCCCAGCATTTT
TRBV27	TRBJ1-2	-	-	CASSPTGGYGYTF	TGTGCCAGCAGTCCAACTGGGGGCTATGGCTACACCTTC
TRBV6-5	TRBJ1-5	-	-	CASTPGKNSNQPQHF	TGTGCCAGCACCCCTGGGAAGAATAGCAATCAGCCCCAGCATTTT
TRBV28	TRBJ1-2	-	once	CASSFGQLGYGYTF	TGTGCCAGCAGTTTCGGACAGCTTGGCTATGGCTACACCTTC
TRBV7-2	TRBJ2-7	-	-	CASSIKPGLNYEQYF	TGTGCCAGCAGCATCAAACCGGGACTTAACTACGAGCAGTACTTC
TRBV15	TRBJ2-3	TRBD1	-	CATSRDPTPGQRYF	TGTGCCACCAGCAGAGATCCGACACCGGGACAGAGGTATTTT
TRBV27	TRBJ2-3	TRBD2	-	CASKDLAADTQYF	TGTGCCAGCAAGGACCTAGCGGCAGATACGCAGTATTTT
TRBV7-9	TRBJ2-3	-	-	CASSPPRTGLGTDTQYF	TGTGCCAGCAGCCCTCCGAGAACAGGGCTGGGGACAGATACGCAGTATTTT
TRBV5-1	TRBJ2-5	-	-	CASSIGTTEAETQYF	TGCGCCAGCAGCATTGGGACGACCGAGGCGGAGACCCAGTACTTC
TRBV18	TRBJ2-4	-	-	CASSQTGLGDIQYF	TGTGCCAGCTCACAAACAGGGCTCGGGGACATTCAGTACTTC
TRBV9	TRBJ2-2	TRBD2	-	CASSVVSGGYPGELFF	TGTGCCAGCAGCGTAGTATCCGGGGGGTACCCCGGGGAGCTGTTTTTT
TRBV11-2	TRBJ2-7	TRBD1	-	CASSSRQGSYEQYF	TGTGCCAGCAGCTCCCGACAGGGCTCCTACGAGCAGTACTTC
TRBV30	TRBJ1-1	-	-	CAWSPGAPTEAFF	TGTGCCTGGAGTCCCGGTGCCCCCACTGAAGCTTTCTTT
TRBV19	TRBJ1-1	-	few	CASSIDAGGLGTEAFF	TGTGCCAGTAGTATAGACGCGGGGGGGCTTGGCACTGAAGCTTTCTTT
TRBV18	TRBJ1-4	TRBD1	-	CASSPRGTGEEKLFF	TGTGCCAGCTCACCACGAGGGACAGGGGAAGAAAAACTGTTTTTT
TRBV5-4	TRBJ1-1	TRBD1	-	CASSYDRVWGANTEAFF	TGTGCCAGCAGCTATGACAGGGTCTGGGGGGCAAACACTGAAGCTTTCTTT
TRBV30	TRBJ2-7	-	-	CATKYEYEQYF	TGTGCCACAAAATATGAATACGAGCAGTACTTC
TRBV7-8	TRBJ2-1	TRBD2	-	CASSVGLAGGFYNEQFF	TGTGCCAGCAGCGTCGGACTAGCGGGAGGGTTCTACAATGAGCAGTTCTTC